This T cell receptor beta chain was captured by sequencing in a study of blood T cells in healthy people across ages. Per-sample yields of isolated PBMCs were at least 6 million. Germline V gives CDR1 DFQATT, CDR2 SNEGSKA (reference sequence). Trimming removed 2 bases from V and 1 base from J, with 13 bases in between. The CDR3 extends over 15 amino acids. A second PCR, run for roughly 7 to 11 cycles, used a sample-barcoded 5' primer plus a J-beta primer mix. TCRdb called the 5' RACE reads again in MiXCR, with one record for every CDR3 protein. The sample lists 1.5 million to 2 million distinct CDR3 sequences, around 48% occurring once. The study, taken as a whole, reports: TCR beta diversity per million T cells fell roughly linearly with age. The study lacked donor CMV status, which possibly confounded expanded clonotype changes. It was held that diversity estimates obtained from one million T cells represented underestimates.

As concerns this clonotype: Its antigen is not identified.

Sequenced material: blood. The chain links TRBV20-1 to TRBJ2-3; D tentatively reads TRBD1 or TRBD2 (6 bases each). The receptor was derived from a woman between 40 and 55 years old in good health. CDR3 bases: TGCAGTGCTAGAACTATACGGGGGCGCACAGATACGCAGTATTTT. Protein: CSARTIRGRTDTQYF.